In its sample, the clone carrying this TCR beta chain was seen many times. Its antigen is not identified. With V trimmed by 2 bases and J by 0 bases, 5 bases remained unmatched. Germline assignment: CDR1 SGHRS and CDR2 YFSETQ. The CDR3 contains 17 residues. These data are taken from a study of T cells after yellow fever vaccination. Study-level background: Preparing low-cell-number fractions relied on SMART-Seq v4 Ultra Low Input. Whole-study findings and limits: Reappearing after the booster were most of the clones from primary vaccination (about 95% CD4, about 87% CD8).

5'RACE template switching produced TCR cDNA carrying a universal primer site and UMIs. TCRdb used MiXCR to reprocess the 5' RACE reads, holding one entry per CDR3 protein. The repertoire holds about 120,000 distinct CDR3 sequences, about 7.8% seen once, with 2.7% in the top ten. The clonotype comes from a man aged 18 to 29 who received the YFV17D yellow fever vaccine. The V call is TRBV5-1, the J call TRBJ2-4; 10 nucleotides agree with TRBD2. This specimen consisted of CD4+ T cells sorted from PBMCs, obtained 35 to 50 days after the first yellow fever vaccination. The CDR3 nucleotides are TGCGCCAGCAGCTTCGGACTAGCGGTCCTAGCCAAAAACATTCAGTACTTC. This codes for CASSFGLAVLAKNIQYF.